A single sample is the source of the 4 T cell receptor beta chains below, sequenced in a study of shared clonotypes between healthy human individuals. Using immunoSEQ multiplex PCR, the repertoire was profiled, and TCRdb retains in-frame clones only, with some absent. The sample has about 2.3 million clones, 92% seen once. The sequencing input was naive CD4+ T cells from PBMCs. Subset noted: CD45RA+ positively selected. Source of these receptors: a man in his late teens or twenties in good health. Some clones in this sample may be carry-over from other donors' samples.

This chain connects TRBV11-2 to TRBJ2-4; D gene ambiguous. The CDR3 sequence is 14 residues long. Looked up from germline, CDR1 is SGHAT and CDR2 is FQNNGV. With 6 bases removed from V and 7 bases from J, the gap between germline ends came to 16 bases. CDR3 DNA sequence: TGTGCCAGCAGTTTCACAGCCTTAGGCAACATTCAGTACTTC. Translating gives CASSFTALGNIQYF.

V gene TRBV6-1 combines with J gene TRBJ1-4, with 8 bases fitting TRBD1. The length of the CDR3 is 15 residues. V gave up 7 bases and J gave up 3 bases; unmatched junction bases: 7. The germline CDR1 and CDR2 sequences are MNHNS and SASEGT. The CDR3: CASIFQGAANEKLFF. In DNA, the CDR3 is TGTGCCAGCATATTCCAGGGGGCGGCTAATGAAAAACTGTTTTTT.

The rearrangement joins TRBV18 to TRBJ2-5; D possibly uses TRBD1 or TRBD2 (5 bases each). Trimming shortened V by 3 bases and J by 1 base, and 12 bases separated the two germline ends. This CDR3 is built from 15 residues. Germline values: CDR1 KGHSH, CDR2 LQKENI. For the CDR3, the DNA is TGTGCCAGCTCACCGGGGACGTATATCCAAGAGACCCAGTACTTC. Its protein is CASSPGTYIQETQYF.

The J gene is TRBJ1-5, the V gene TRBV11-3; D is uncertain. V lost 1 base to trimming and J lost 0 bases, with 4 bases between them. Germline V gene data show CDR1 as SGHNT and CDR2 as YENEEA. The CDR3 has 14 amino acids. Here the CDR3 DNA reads TGTGCCAGCAGCTTAGTGGATAGCAATCAGCCCCAGCATTTT. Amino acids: CASSLVDSNQPQHF.